This T cell receptor beta chain was identified in a study of T cells after yellow fever vaccination. Study-level background: SMART-Seq v4 Ultra Low Input prepared libraries from low-cell fractions. Study-wide results and caveats: Abundant contaminating clonotypes from the bulk population could appear in FACS-sorted repertoires. A weaker but faster secondary response was observed, peaking on day 5 versus 15. Once the booster was given, most primary-vaccination clones reappeared, at 95% to 98% for CD4 and more than 85% for CD8.

This clonotype occurred many times. As yet, its antigen is unknown. CDR3 size: 13 residues. Germline V gene lookup returns CDR1 DFQATT and CDR2 SNEGSKA (reference sequence). V shed 6 bases and J shed 7 bases, with 19 bases lying between them. TCRdb analysed the 5' RACE reads with MiXCR anew, one entry per CDR3 protein. This table has 340,000 or so distinct CDR3 sequences, roughly an eighth appearing once. V usage is TRBV20-1 and J usage is TRBJ2-7; D is possibly TRBD1 (5 bases). The material sequenced was CD4+ T cells sorted from PBMCs, taken 15 days after the yellow fever booster vaccination. This TCR was recovered from a man younger than 35 who received the YFV17D yellow fever vaccine. The DNA of the CDR3 is TGCAGTGCCACGTTGGGCAGGGATGTTGAGCAGTACTTC. Protein sequence: CSATLGRDVEQYF.